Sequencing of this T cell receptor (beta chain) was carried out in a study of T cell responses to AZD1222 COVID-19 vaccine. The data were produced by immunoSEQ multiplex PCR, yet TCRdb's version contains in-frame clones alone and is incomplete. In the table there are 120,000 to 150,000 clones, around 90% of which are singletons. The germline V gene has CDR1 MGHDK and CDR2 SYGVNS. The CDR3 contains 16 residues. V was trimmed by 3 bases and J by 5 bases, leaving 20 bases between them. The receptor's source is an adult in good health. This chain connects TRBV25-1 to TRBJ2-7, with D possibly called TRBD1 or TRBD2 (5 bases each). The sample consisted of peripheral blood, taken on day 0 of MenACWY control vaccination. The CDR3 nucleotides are TGTGCCAGCAGTGAGGGACGGACCCCTTTATCCGACGAGCAGTACTTC. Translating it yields CASSEGRTPLSDEQYF.